This T cell receptor (beta chain) was captured by sequencing in a study of liver allograft versus peripheral blood T cells. Study in general: Repertoires of T cell receptors in transplanted livers were compared with recipients' peripheral blood repertoires. Whole-study results and caveats: There were reportedly differences between T cell receptor repertoires inside liver allografts and those in peripheral blood.

TCRdb passed the reads through MiXCR, listing each CDR3 protein once. The sample consists of roughly 9,000 distinct CDR3 sequences, over 15% of them appearing once. This clonotype counts as medium-sized. Its cognate antigen is unknown. The TCR originated in a human patient who had a liver transplant. Some T cells may be the graft donor's.

In DNA form, the CDR3 reads TGTGCCAGCAGTTCGGGACACGTTAATGAAAAACTGTTTTTT. Amino acid sequence: CASSSGHVNEKLFF. This chain links TRBV6-5 with TRBJ1-4, with D perhaps TRBD1 (6 bases). The germline CDR1 and CDR2 sequences are MNHEY and SVGAGI. The CDR3 has 14 amino acids. Deletions cut 4 bases from V and 4 bases from J, with 10 bases between.